Listed here are 27 T cell receptor beta chains from one sample, sequenced in a study of control samples from healthy donors and cancer patients. TCRdb keeps only in-frame clones here, not all; method: immunoSEQ multiplex PCR. This table holds approximately 130,000 clones, roughly 91% found once. Sequencing input: blood. The receptors come from a man in his forties or fifties in good health.

V and J are TRBV27 and TRBJ1-1; D may be TRBD1 (6 bases). V lost 7 bases and J lost 4, with 16 bases in between. The germline CDR1 and CDR2 sequences are MNHEY and SMNVEV (reference sequence). CDR3 length: 14 residues. The DNA for the CDR3 is TGTGCCAGCACCCTGGGCGGGGGGGCCACTGAAGCTTTCTTT. It codes for CASTLGGGATEAFF.

The chain has TRBV6-1 and TRBJ1-3; D is uncertain. Germline-derived CDR1 and CDR2 are MNHNS and SASEGT. This CDR3 spans 16 amino acids. With 2 bases removed from V and 4 bases from J, the gap between germline ends came to 15 bases. CDR3 amino acids: CASSEIHAQSGNTIYF. Here the CDR3 DNA reads TGTGCCAGCAGTGAAATACACGCCCAGTCCGGAAACACCATATATTTT.

This clone was detected only once. The rearrangement uses TRBV11-3 and TRBJ2-7, with 9 nucleotides matching TRBD2. Germline V gene lookup returns CDR1 SGHNT and CDR2 YENEEA. The CDR3 is made up of 16 amino acids. V shed 5 bases, J shed 2 bases, and the junction held 10 bases outside the gene matches. In DNA form, the CDR3 reads TGTGCCAGCAGCACGCGGGGGGGGCAGGTGGCCTACGAGCAGTACTTC. This translates into CASSTRGGQVAYEQYF.

The chain combines TRBV5-1 with TRBJ2-5, with 11 nucleotides matching TRBD2. With 3 bases clipped from V and 3 bases from J, the junction kept 10 bases outside the gene matches. The CDR3 totals 17 residues. Germline loops: CDR1 SGHRS, CDR2 YFSETQ. In nucleotides, the CDR3 is TGCGCCAGCAGCTCACCTACTCATAGCGGGGGGGAAGAGACCCAGTACTTC. Encoded protein: CASSSPTHSGGEETQYF.

V usage is TRBV4-3 and J usage is TRBJ2-7; D possibly matches TRBD1 or TRBD2 (5 bases each). Germline V lookup: CDR1 LGHNA, CDR2 YSLEER. The CDR3 has 15 amino acids. V dropped 4 bases and J dropped 2 bases, with 15 bases sitting between them. The CDR3 spells CASSLAGTPPYEQYF. The CDR3 nucleotides are TGCGCCAGCAGCCTAGCCGGGACGCCCCCCTACGAGCAGTACTTC.

This clone was found a few times. CDR3 in DNA: TGTGCCAGCAGTCACGCTAGCGGTGGGGTCACAGATACGCAGTATTTT. Translating gives CASSHASGGVTDTQYF. The chain links TRBV7-2 to TRBJ2-3; 7 nucleotides align to TRBD2. CDR1 SGHTA and CDR2 FQGNSA come from the germline V gene. This CDR3 comprises 16 residues. V shed 6 bases, J shed 2 bases, and the junction held 11 bases outside the gene matches.

The chain employs TRBV5-1 and TRBJ2-3; 9 bases align to TRBD2. This CDR3 spans 16 amino acids. Germline loops: CDR1 SGHRS, CDR2 YFSETQ. With 4 bases clipped from V and 2 bases from J, the junction kept 8 bases outside the gene matches. The chain's CDR3 is CASSAGVAGATDTQYF. In DNA, the CDR3 is TGCGCCAGCAGCGCGGGGGTAGCGGGGGCCACAGATACGCAGTATTTT. Full variable domain (remainder filled in from reference TRBV5-1 and TRBJ2-3): KAGVTQTPRYLIKTRGQQVTLSCSPISGHRSVSWYQQTPGQGLQFLFEYFSETQRNKGNFPGRFSGRQFSNSRSEMNVSTLELGDSALYLCASSAGVAGATDTQYFGPGTRLTVL.

The V gene is TRBV5-1, the J gene TRBJ1-4; 7 positions agree with TRBD1. Germline assignment: CDR1 SGHRS and CDR2 YFSETQ. This CDR3 region has 14 residues. V trimming: 3 bases; J trimming: 8 bases; junction bases outside the gene matches: 7. The DNA for the CDR3 is TGCGCCAGCAGCTATGACAGGGAATTCGAAAAACTGTTTTTT. This encodes CASSYDREFEKLFF.

This sequence joins TRBV6-6 and TRBJ1-5; D ambiguous. In germline, CDR1 is MNHNY, CDR2 SVGAGI (reference sequence). The ends were cut back, 5 bases at V and 6 bases at J, with 8 bases in the middle. The CDR3 contains 12 residues. The CDR3 nucleotides read TGTGCCAGCAGTCGCGACCGTCAGCCCCAGCATTTT. This codes for CASSRDRQPQHF.

The chain combines TRBV24-1 with TRBJ1-5, with D tentatively TRBD1 (6 bases). With 7 bases removed from V and 5 bases from J, the gap between germline ends came to 14 bases. The CDR3 loop spans 14 amino acids. Germline CDR1 is KGHDR and CDR2 is SFDVKD. The CDR3 sequence is CATSRGPGDQPQHF. In DNA, the CDR3 is TGTGCCACCAGCCGGGGGCCCGGCGATCAGCCCCAGCATTTT.

J is TRBJ1-4 and V is TRBV18, with TRBD1 matching 8 bases. The CDR3 loop spans 17 amino acids. Germline trimming cut 1 base from V and 0 bases from J; bases unmatched to any gene: 4. Germline CDR1 and CDR2: KGHSH and LQKENI. The CDR3 coding sequence is TGTGCCAGCTCACCACTTCCGACAGGGGCAACTAATGAAAAACTGTTTTTT. Encoded protein: CASSPLPTGATNEKLFF.

This clone is a singleton in its sample. The V gene is TRBV9, the J gene TRBJ2-3; 8 positions agree with TRBD1. From germline, CDR1 is SGDLS and CDR2 YYNGEE. This CDR3 has 13 amino acids. The junction had 0 bases not matched to a gene; V was cut back by 3 bases and J by 3 bases. The DNA for the CDR3 is TGTGCCAGCAGCGGGACAGGGACAGATACGCAGTATTTT. Amino acids: CASSGTGTDTQYF.

V usage is TRBV29-1 and J usage is TRBJ2-6; a possible D gene is TRBD1 (5 bases). The germline CDR1 and CDR2 sequences are SQVTM and ANQGSEA. Trimming removed 3 bases from V and 2 bases from J, with 11 bases in between. This CDR3 has 15 residues. CDR3 coding DNA: TGCAGCGTTGAGACTGGGGCCACTGGGGCCAACGTCCTGACTTTC. Its protein is CSVETGATGANVLTF.

The rearrangement links TRBV6-5 to TRBJ2-7, with D tentatively TRBD1 or TRBD2 (5 bases each). The CDR3 totals 13 residues. Deletions cut 6 bases from V and 3 bases from J, with 12 bases between. The germline CDR1 and CDR2 sequences are MNHEY and SVGAGI. CDR3 nucleotide sequence: TGTGCCAGCAGCCGAGGGGCGTACTACGAGCAGTACTTC. Amino acid sequence: CASSRGAYYEQYF.

This sequence joins TRBV6-2 or TRBV6-3 and TRBJ2-7, with D perhaps matching TRBD1 (6 bases). Trimming shortened V by 6 bases and J by 2 bases, and 11 bases separated the two germline ends. The CDR3 loop spans 13 amino acids. In germline, CDR1 is MNHEY, CDR2 SVGEGT. CDR3 bases: TGTGCCAGCAGCCGACAGGTACCCTACGAGCAGTACTTC. Residues: CASSRQVPYEQYF.

The sample holds one count of this clone. DNA of the CDR3: TGTGCCAGCAGTTTATATGCGGGGAACACCGGGGAGCTGTTTTTT. It translates to CASSLYAGNTGELFF. This rearrangement joins TRBV27 to TRBJ2-2; the D gene is possibly TRBD2 (5 bases). The V gene's germline CDR1 is MNHEY and CDR2 SMNVEV (reference sequence). Trimming took 1 base from V and 1 from J, leaving 7 bases between them. There are 15 residues in the CDR3.

V and J are TRBV9 and TRBJ2-3; D is perhaps TRBD2 (5 bases). V lost 4 bases to trimming and J lost 7 bases, with 19 bases between them. Germline-derived CDR1 and CDR2 are SGDLS and YYNGEE. This CDR3 region has 15 residues. The CDR3: CASSPRHSVLYTQYF. Written as DNA, the CDR3 is TGTGCCAGCAGCCCAAGACATAGCGTACTGTATACGCAGTATTTT. Supplemented by reference TRBV9 and TRBJ2-3, the full variable domain reads DSGVTQTPKHLITATGQRVTLRCSPRSGDLSVYWYQQSLDQGLQFLIQYYNGEERAKGNILERFSAQQFPDLHSELNLSSLELGDSALYFCASSPRHSVLYTQYFGPGTRLTVL.

A few counts support this clone. This chain uses TRBV5-1 with TRBJ1-3, with unresolved D. The CDR3 runs 16 residues. Deletions cut 0 bases from V and 0 bases from J, with 10 bases between. CDR1 is SGHRS, CDR2 YFSETQ, per germline. CDR3 in amino acids: CASSLEVTTSGNTIYF. The CDR3 DNA follows: TGCGCCAGCAGCTTGGAAGTGACAACCTCTGGAAACACCATATATTTT.

The genes are TRBV6-2 or TRBV6-3 and TRBJ2-5, with D perhaps TRBD2 (7 bases). Between the trimmed V and J ends, which lost 6 bases and 4 bases, there was a span of 21 bases. Germline CDR1 and CDR2: MNHEY and SVGEGT. The CDR3 sequence is 16 residues long. The DNA of the CDR3 is TGTGCCAGCAGCTCCGGGGGGACATATGAAGGAGAGACCCAGTACTTC. As protein: CASSSGGTYEGETQYF.

A few counts support this clone. The chain uses TRBV10-2 and TRBJ1-1; D ambiguous. This CDR3 has 13 residues. Germline assignment: CDR1 WSHSY and CDR2 SAAADI. Deletions cut 0 bases from V and 3 bases from J, with 5 bases between. The CDR3 protein is CASSESRDTEAFF. The DNA for the CDR3 is TGCGCCAGCAGTGAGTCACGGGACACTGAAGCTTTCTTT.

The chain joins TRBV7-2 to TRBJ2-5; 11 nucleotides match TRBD1. J lost 2 bases, V lost 1 base, and 6 bases had no gene match. The CDR3 extends over 17 amino acids. Germline assignment: CDR1 SGHTA and CDR2 FQGNSA. The DNA for the CDR3 is TGTGCCAGCAGCTTAGGGCGCCGGGACAGGGGGCAAGAGACCCAGTACTTC. Its protein is CASSLGRRDRGQETQYF.

The rearrangement links TRBV7-2 to TRBJ2-3; TRBD2 might be the D (5 bases). The CDR3 sequence is 15 residues long. With 1 base removed from V and 2 bases from J, the gap between germline ends came to 10 bases. Per germline, CDR1 SGHTA and CDR2 FQGNSA. CDR3 coding DNA: TGTGCCAGCAGCTTAGTCGCCGGGGACACAGATACGCAGTATTTT. Translation: CASSLVAGDTDTQYF.

The chain joins TRBV7-2 to TRBJ2-1; a weak D match, TRBD2 (5 bases). Per the germline V gene, CDR1 is SGHTA and CDR2 is FQGNSA. This CDR3 is 15 amino acids long. V was shortened by 1 base and J by 4 bases, with 11 bases between the two germline ends. CDR3 nucleotides: TGTGCCAGCAGCTTAGGTGTCGGGGAATACAATGAGCAGTTCTTC. Protein: CASSLGVGEYNEQFF.

The chain uses TRBV2 and TRBJ1-2; 11 nucleotides line up with TRBD1. The V gene end was trimmed by 5 bases and the J gene end by 8 bases; junction bases not matched to a gene: 4. The CDR3 runs 13 residues. From germline, CDR1 is SNHLY and CDR2 FYNNEI. CDR3 sequence (DNA): TGTGCCAGCAGTAGGGACAGGGGGGACGGCTACACCTTC. Its protein product is CASSRDRGDGYTF.

The CDR3 sequence is CASSLTDTYGYTF. In DNA form, the CDR3 reads TGTGCCAGCAGCTTAACCGATACTTATGGCTACACCTTC. The V and J genes are TRBV7-8 and TRBJ1-2; unclear D gene. Germline CDR1 and CDR2: SGHVS and FQNEAQ. This CDR3 has 13 amino acids. V was pared by 2 bases and J by 5 bases, with 9 bases between.

This sequence joins TRBV12-5 and TRBJ1-1; D not resolved. The V and J ends lost 2 bases and 8 bases respectively, with 9 bases between them. The germline gives CDR1 LGHNT, CDR2 FRNRAP. This CDR3 is built from 12 residues. DNA of the CDR3: TGTGCTAGTGGTTTGATGTACTCAGAAGCTTTCTTT. Amino acids: CASGLMYSEAFF. The whole variable domain, remainder taken from reference TRBV12-5 and TRBJ1-1, is DARVTQTPRHKVTEMGQEVTMRCQPILGHNTVFWYRQTMMQGLELLAYFRNRAPLDDSGMPKDRFSAEMPDATLATLKIQPSEPRDSAVYFCASGLMYSEAFFGQGTRLTVV.

The CDR3 protein is CAWSQQMWAYEQYF. In DNA form, the CDR3 reads TGTGCCTGGAGTCAACAGATGTGGGCCTACGAGCAGTACTTC. The rearrangement links TRBV30 to TRBJ2-7; no reliable D call. Germline CDR1 reads GTSNPN; CDR2 reads SVGIG (reference sequence). The CDR3 loop spans 14 amino acids. Trimming removed 2 bases from V and 2 bases from J, with 13 bases in between.